This T cell receptor beta chain was identified during a study of T-cell reconstitution after alpha-beta-depleted transplantation in children. Study-wide results and caveats: Fresh T-cell production supplied most of the T-cell counts and diversity seen one year after transplant. Certain patients had high TCRbeta diversity at day 60, and it came from recipient T cells and thymic progenitors that survived.

The germline V and J ends were trimmed by 5 bases and 4 bases, with 17 bases remaining between them. Looked up from germline, CDR1 is MDHEN and CDR2 is SYDVKM. The CDR3 spans 16 residues. This clonotype showed up many times. Antigen specificity is unknown. During its preparation, the TCRbeta library received unique molecular identifiers. Each CDR3 protein gets one entry after TCRdb re-called the PCR reads with MiXCR. This table has around 300,000 distinct CDR3 sequences, 11% appearing once. The sample was peripheral blood, taken 180 days after TCRalphabeta/CD19-depleted stem cell transplant. The TCR originated in a male patient between 2 and 10 years old who had a stem cell transplant for chronic granulomatous disease, so the T cells may come from the graft donor. The chain links TRBV28 to TRBJ2-2, with D possibly called TRBD1 or TRBD2 (5 bases each). The CDR3 DNA is TGTGCCAGCAGTCTCATTCCCGGGACGGCCACCGGGGAGCTGTTTTTT. This translates into CASSLIPGTATGELFF.